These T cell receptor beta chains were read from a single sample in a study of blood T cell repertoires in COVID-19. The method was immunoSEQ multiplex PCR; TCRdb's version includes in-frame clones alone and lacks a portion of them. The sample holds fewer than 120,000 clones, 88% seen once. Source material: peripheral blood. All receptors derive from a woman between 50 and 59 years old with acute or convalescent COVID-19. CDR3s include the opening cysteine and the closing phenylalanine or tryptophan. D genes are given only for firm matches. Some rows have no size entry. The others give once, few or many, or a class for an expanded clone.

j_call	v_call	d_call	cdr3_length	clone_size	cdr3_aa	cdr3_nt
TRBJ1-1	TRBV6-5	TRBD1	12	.	CASRKETGSAFF	TGTGCCAGCAGGAAAGAGACAGGGTCGGCTTTCTTT
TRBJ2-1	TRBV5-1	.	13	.	CASSGLLSNEQFF	TGCGCCAGCAGCGGGCTCTTAAGCAATGAGCAGTTCTTC
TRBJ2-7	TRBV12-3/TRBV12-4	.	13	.	CASSFPLPREQYF	TGTGCCAGCAGTTTTCCCCTCCCCCGGGAGCAGTACTTC
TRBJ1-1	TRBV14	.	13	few	CASSLGGNTEAFF	TGTGCCAGCAGCCTAGGGGGGAACACTGAAGCTTTCTTT
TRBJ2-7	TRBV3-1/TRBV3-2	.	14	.	CASSNRVTPYEQYF	TGTGCCAGCAGCAACAGGGTGACTCCCTACGAGCAGTACTTC
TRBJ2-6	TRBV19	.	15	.	CASKQGQDGANVLTF	TGTGCCAGTAAACAGGGACAAGATGGGGCCAACGTCCTGACTTTC
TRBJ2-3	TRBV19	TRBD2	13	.	CATLAGPTDTQYF	TGTGCCACCTTAGCGGGACCCACAGATACGCAGTATTTT
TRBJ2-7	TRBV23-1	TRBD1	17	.	CASSPQGTGCNLYEQYF	TGCGCCAGCAGTCCGCAAGGGACAGGGTGCAATCTCTACGAGCAGTACTTC
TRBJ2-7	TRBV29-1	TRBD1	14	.	CSVEAGTADYEQYF	TGCAGCGTCGAGGCCGGGACAGCTGACTACGAGCAGTACTTC
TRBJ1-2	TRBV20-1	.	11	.	CSASRENGYTF	TGCAGTGCTAGTCGGGAGAATGGCTACACCTTC
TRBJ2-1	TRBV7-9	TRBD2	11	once	CATSGTGEQFF	TGTGCCACTAGCGGGACGGGTGAGCAGTTCTTC
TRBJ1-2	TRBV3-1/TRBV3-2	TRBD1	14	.	CASSQNTGGVGYTF	TGTGCCAGCAGCCAAAACACAGGGGGCGTTGGCTACACCTTC
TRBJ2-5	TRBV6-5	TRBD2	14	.	CASTLGLAGETQYF	TGTGCCAGCACCTTAGGACTAGCGGGAGAGACCCAGTACTTC
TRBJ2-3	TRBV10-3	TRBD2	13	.	CAISDGRAKTQYF	TGTGCCATCAGTGACGGGAGGGCCAAAACGCAGTATTTT
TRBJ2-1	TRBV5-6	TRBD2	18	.	CASSFTGTSGREGNEQFF	TGTGCCAGCAGCTTTACCGGGACTAGCGGGAGGGAAGGTAATGAGCAGTTCTTC
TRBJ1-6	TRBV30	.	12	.	CAWSVRGSPLHF	TGTGCCTGGAGTGTAAGGGGTTCACCCCTCCACTTT
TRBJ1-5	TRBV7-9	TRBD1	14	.	CASSSPGQNQPQHF	TGTGCCAGCAGCTCCCCGGGACAGAATCAGCCCCAGCATTTT
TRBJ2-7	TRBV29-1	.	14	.	CSVEPRTGAYEQYF	TGCAGCGTTGAACCTAGAACCGGGGCCTACGAGCAGTACTTC
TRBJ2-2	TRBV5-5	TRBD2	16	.	CASSVGLVEKTGELFF	TGTGCCAGCAGCGTAGGACTAGTGGAAAAAACCGGGGAGCTGTTTTTT
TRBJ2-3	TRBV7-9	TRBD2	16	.	CASSLTPAGGTDTQYF	TGTGCCAGCAGCTTGACCCCCGCGGGGGGCACAGATACGCAGTATTTT
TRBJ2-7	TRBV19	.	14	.	CASSSRTERGEQYF	TGTGCCAGTAGTTCCCGGACAGAGAGAGGAGAGCAGTACTTC
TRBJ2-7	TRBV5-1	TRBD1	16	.	CASSPPNSGQGREQYF	TGCGCCAGCAGCCCCCCCAACTCGGGACAGGGACGCGAGCAGTACTTC
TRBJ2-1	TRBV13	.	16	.	CASSLGSGSGGNEQFF	TGTGCCAGCAGCTTAGGTAGCGGATCTGGAGGGAATGAGCAGTTCTTC
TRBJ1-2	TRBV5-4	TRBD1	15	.	CASSSNIDREYGYTF	TGTGCCAGCAGCTCTAATATCGACAGGGAGTATGGCTACACCTTC
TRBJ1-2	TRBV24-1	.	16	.	CATVSNSSLEGYGYTF	TGTGCCACTGTTAGTAACAGCTCCCTGGAGGGCTATGGCTACACCTTC